This TCR beta chain was recorded in a study of OX40 agonist ivuxolimab in advanced cancers. Study-wide results and caveats: At 0.1 to 3.0 mg/kg and by week 6, clonal expansion occurred in CD4+ and CD8+ blood T cells.

Method: immunoSEQ multiplex PCR; TCRdb's copy keeps in-frame clones and lacks some. In the table there are about 68,000 clones, approximately 90% of which are singletons. Of note for this clone: Antigen: not known.

CDR1 is SGHRS, CDR2 YFSETQ, per germline. This CDR3 contains 15 residues. V was pared by 6 bases and J by 5 bases, with 10 bases of the junction left unmatched. Patients were ruled out by autoimmune disease history or systemic immunosuppression. This specimen consisted of CD4+ or CD8+ T cells sorted from blood, obtained in a trial of the OX40 agonist ivuxolimab. The sequence was collected from an adult with an advanced solid tumor such as melanoma, head and neck, liver or kidney cancer. This chain joins TRBV5-1 and TRBJ2-3; TRBD2 matches 9 bases. This CDR3 is CASTLSGRSEDTQYF. The CDR3 coding sequence is TGCGCCAGCACCCTTAGCGGGAGAAGCGAAGATACGCAGTATTTT.